The TCR beta chain described here comes from a study of neurological immune-mediated disorders. Study results and limitations: The study found the most TCR clonal expansion in HTLV-1-associated myelopathy and the least in multiple sclerosis, below healthy controls. The absence of any CDR3 amino acid sequence shared by expanded clones across subjects suggests that repertoires were private in all groups.

The cDNA was generated by 5'RACE with 10-nucleotide random UMIs. TCRdb re-derived calls from the 5' RACE reads in MiXCR, one entry per CDR3 protein. The profile shows about 39,000 distinct CDR3 sequences, 7% to 8.5% of them singletons. Looked up from germline, CDR1 is SGDLS and CDR2 is YYNGEE. V lost 5 bases and J lost 0; bases outside the gene matches: 6. This CDR3 has 15 residues. With regard to this clonotype: Its antigen is still unknown.

The chain carries TRBV9 and TRBJ1-1; 8 positions match TRBD1. This clonotype was obtained from a man in his forties or fifties in good health. The sample was CD4+ T cells from blood. Here the CDR3 DNA reads TGTGCCAGCAGTGGACAGGGACGGATGAACACTGAAGCTTTCTTT. Translation gives CASSGQGRMNTEAFF.